The present T cell receptor (beta chain) was sequenced within a study of shared clonotypes between healthy human individuals. Overall study findings and caveats: Estimated richness was generally greater in naive than memory subsets.

Regarding this clone: Its antigen is not identified.

Each cell subset's genomic DNA was divided evenly among several immunoSEQ plates. The protocol was immunoSEQ multiplex PCR, while the TCRdb copy is restricted to in-frame clones and leaves out a portion. Counted here are millions of clones, more than 90% occurring once; the ten biggest clones make up about 0.13%. The CDR3 spans 16 residues. V lost 3 bases to trimming and J lost 6 bases, with 20 bases between them. Germline lookup yields CDR1 MNHEY and CDR2 SMNVEV (reference sequence). V gene TRBV27 combines with J gene TRBJ1-2; no clear D. This receptor was identified in a man aged 18 to 29 in good health. The specimen sequenced was naive CD4+ T cells sorted from blood. Subset here: CD45RA+ positively selected. The CDR3 loop reads CASSFRDGVIIHGYTF. For the CDR3, the DNA is TGTGCCAGCAGTTTCCGGGATGGAGTTATCATCCATGGCTACACCTTC.